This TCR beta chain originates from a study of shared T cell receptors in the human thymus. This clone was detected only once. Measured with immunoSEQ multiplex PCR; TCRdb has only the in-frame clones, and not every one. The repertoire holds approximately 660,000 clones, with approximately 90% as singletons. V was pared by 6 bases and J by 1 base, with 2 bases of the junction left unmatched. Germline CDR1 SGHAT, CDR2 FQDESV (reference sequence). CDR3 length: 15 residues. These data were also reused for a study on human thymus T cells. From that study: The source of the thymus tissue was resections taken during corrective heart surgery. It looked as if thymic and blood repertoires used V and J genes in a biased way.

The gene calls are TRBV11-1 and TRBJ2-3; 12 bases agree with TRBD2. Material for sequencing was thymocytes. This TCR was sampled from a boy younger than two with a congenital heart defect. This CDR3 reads CASRLAGGRTDTQYF. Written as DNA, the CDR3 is TGTGCCAGCAGACTAGCGGGAGGCCGCACAGATACGCAGTATTTT.